This T cell receptor (beta chain) derives from a study of cytomegalovirus exposure and HLA in healthy donors. The study's findings and limits: A previous analysis found most TCR beta V segments productive roughly 90% or roughly 30% of the time. Differences between HLA loci emerged in a later analysis of TCR association rates, with DRB1 most and HLA-C fewest. The study recorded around 160 TCR beta chains that were cytomegalovirus-associated.

CDR3 length equals 14 residues. With 3 bases clipped from V and 9 bases from J, the junction kept 3 bases outside the gene matches. Germline V CDR1 and CDR2: SQVTM, ANQGSEA. It was with 60 Vbeta and 13 Jbeta primers that the PCR ran. Clones were read by immunoSEQ multiplex PCR, and TCRdb kept only the in-frame ones, dropping some. This sample contains around 70,000 clones. On this clone: As yet, its antigen is unknown.

The specimen sequenced was PBMCs. This TCR was recovered from a female donor in good health and CMV-seropositive. The chain links TRBV29-1 to TRBJ2-1, with 15 bases fitting TRBD2. CDR3 amino acids: CSVDGGLAGGEQFF. The DNA for the CDR3 is TGCAGCGTTGATGGGGGACTAGCGGGAGGTGAGCAGTTCTTC.